The 21 T cell receptor beta chains given below trace back to one sample, sequenced in a study of breast tumors, draining lymph nodes, adjacent tissues. TCRdb re-derived calls from the multiplex PCR reads in MiXCR, one entry per CDR3 protein. Here the sample spans 15,000 or so distinct CDR3 sequences, around 50% being singletons. The source material was tumor-adjacent breast tissue. The receptors were sampled from a female donor with breast cancer. Some clones in this sample may be carry-over from other donors' samples.

The gene calls are TRBV11-2 and TRBJ1-1, with a tentative D call TRBD1 (5 bases). This CDR3 contains 14 residues. Trimming removed 3 bases at V and 4 bases at J, with 12 bases between. Germline CDR1 reads SGHAT; CDR2 reads FQNNGV. CDR3: CASSFGQLTTEAFF. The CDR3 region has the DNA TGTGCCAGCAGCTTTGGACAATTGACCACTGAAGCTTTCTTT. The full variable domain, its missing parts supplied by reference TRBV11-2 and TRBJ1-1, is EAGVAQSPRYKIIEKRQSVAFWCNPISGHATLYWYQQILGQGPKLLIQFQNNGVVDDSQLPKDRFSAERLKGVDSTLKIQPAKLEDSAVYLCASSFGQLTTEAFFGQGTRLTVV.

The CDR3 here is CSASWWAGDTYNYGYTF. In DNA, the CDR3 is TGCAGTGCTAGTTGGTGGGCAGGGGACACATATAACTATGGCTACACCTTC. This chain uses TRBV20-1 with TRBJ1-2; tentatively, D is TRBD1 (6 bases). The CDR3 consists of 17 residues. V lost 3 bases to trimming and J lost 1 base, with 21 bases between them. From germline, CDR1 is DFQATT and CDR2 SNEGSKA (reference sequence).

This clonotype is categorized as medium-sized. The chain links TRBV19 to TRBJ1-3; no reliable D call. V dropped 3 bases and J dropped 0 bases, with 9 bases sitting between them. Germline V CDR1 and CDR2: LNHDA, SQIVND (reference sequence). The CDR3 length is 15 residues. The CDR3 DNA follows: TGTGCCAGTAGTATTGGGCTGATCTCTGGAAACACCATATATTTT. Amino acid sequence: CASSIGLISGNTIYF.

The V call is TRBV20-1, the J call TRBJ1-2; 9 bases align to TRBD1. CDR1 is DFQATT, CDR2 SNEGSKA, per germline (reference sequence). V shed 2 bases, J shed 4 bases, and the junction held 5 bases outside the gene matches. The CDR3 runs 14 residues. CDR3 sequence (DNA): TGCAGTGCTAGAAGGACAGGGGACCTCTATGGCTACACCTTC. Residues: CSARRTGDLYGYTF.

The rearrangement joins TRBV9 to TRBJ2-3; 8 positions agree with TRBD2. This CDR3 has 17 amino acids. V was clipped by 3 bases and J by 0 bases; unmatched bases: 9. CDR1 is SGDLS and CDR2 is YYNGEE in the germline V gene. As DNA, the CDR3 is TGTGCCAGCAGCGCTCCAATAGCGGGGCTTAGCACAGATACGCAGTATTTT. Encoded protein: CASSAPIAGLSTDTQYF.

The J gene is TRBJ2-7, the V gene TRBV29-1; weak D call: TRBD2 (6 bases). CDR3 length: 14 amino acids. Germline V gene sequence: CDR1 SQVTM, CDR2 ANQGSEA. Trimming removed 1 base from V and 4 bases from J, with 14 bases in between. CDR3: CSVEAGEEVYEQYF. The CDR3 region has the DNA TGCAGCGTTGAAGCCGGGGAGGAGGTTTACGAGCAGTACTTC.

The chain links TRBV7-3 to TRBJ1-6; weak D call: TRBD1 (5 bases). Per germline, CDR1 SGHTA and CDR2 FQGTGA. The CDR3 has 16 residues. V was shortened by 4 bases and J by 13 bases, with 23 bases between the two germline ends. CDR3 DNA: TGTGCCAGCAGCTCGACTGGGGATGGGGGAGAGGAGCCCCTCCACTTT. It specifies CASSSTGDGGEEPLHF.

This chain connects TRBV6-6 to TRBJ2-1; the match to TRBD2 covers 9 bases. J gave up 4 bases and V 1 base, and 5 bases lay outside the gene matches. CDR3 size: 16 residues. Germline loops: CDR1 MNHNY, CDR2 SVGAGI (reference sequence). The DNA of the CDR3 is TGTGCCAGCAGTTACTGGGCTAGCGGGGTATACAATGAGCAGTTCTTC. Its translation: CASSYWASGVYNEQFF.

This clonotype was seen many times. The chain has TRBV19 and TRBJ2-7, with a possible D match to TRBD1 (6 bases). The CDR3 runs 15 residues. The V gene lost 1 base and the J gene lost 0 bases, with 10 bases spanning the gap. CDR1 and CDR2 from the germline V gene are LNHDA and SQIVND (reference sequence). DNA for the CDR3: TGTGCCAGTAGTATAGCCGACAGGAGCTCCTACGAGCAGTACTTC. It yields the protein CASSIADRSSYEQYF.

In its sample, this clonotype ranks as medium-sized. The chain is built from TRBV13 and TRBJ1-2; D remains ambiguous. CDR1 PRHDT and CDR2 FYEKMQ come from the germline V gene (reference sequence). There are 15 residues in the CDR3. V was shortened by 5 bases and J by 0 bases, with 13 bases between the two germline ends. The CDR3 DNA is TGTGCCAGCAGCCTACAGCAGGAAGCTAACTATGGCTACACCTTC. Translating it yields CASSLQQEANYGYTF.

About this clonotype: At one boundary the junction diverges from the germline segment, which might be a read error. The rearrangement uses TRBV6-6 and TRBJ2-1; no reliable D call. This CDR3 has 11 residues. Germline V gives CDR1 MNHNY, CDR2 SVGAGI (reference sequence). CDR3 residues: CAGSSPNEQFF. The CDR3 DNA reads as TGTGCCGGCAGTTCTCCCAATGAGCAGTTCTTC.

The chain carries TRBV20-1 and TRBJ2-7; D possibly corresponds to TRBD2 (5 bases). The CDR3 totals 13 residues. The V gene's germline CDR1 is DFQATT and CDR2 SNEGSKA (reference sequence). Trimming stripped 5 bases from V and 7 bases from J, with 18 bases between. CDR3 sequence: CSAGSLTGGEQYF. The CDR3, as DNA: TGCAGTGCTGGGTCCCTAACTGGCGGGGAGCAGTACTTC.

This clonotype was counted many times. CDR3 region: CASSFRGLDQPQHF. The CDR3 DNA reads as TGTGCCAGCAGTTTCAGGGGATTGGATCAGCCCCAGCATTTT. The chain is built from TRBV27 and TRBJ1-5, with a possible D match to TRBD1 (6 bases). This CDR3 is 14 amino acids long. CDR1 and CDR2 from the germline V gene are MNHEY and SMNVEV (reference sequence). Trimming removed 3 bases at V and 5 bases at J, with 11 bases between.

The rearrangement links TRBV6-5 to TRBJ2-1; D is possibly TRBD1 (6 bases). Germline V CDR1 and CDR2: MNHEY, SVGAGI. The CDR3 length is 17 residues. V was clipped by 4 bases and J by 6 bases, with 22 bases between them. CDR3 sequence: CASSCTPSTGTCNEQFF. The CDR3 nucleotides are TGTGCCAGCAGTTGCACCCCTTCTACCGGGACATGCAATGAGCAGTTCTTC.

The chain uses TRBV7-9 and TRBJ2-3; 12 bases line up with TRBD2. CDR1 is SEHNR, CDR2 FQNEAQ, per germline (reference sequence). The CDR3 consists of 17 residues. With 1 base clipped from V and 2 bases from J, the junction kept 4 bases outside the gene matches. The CDR3: CASSLEGTSGFTDTQYF. The CDR3 bases are TGTGCCAGCAGCTTAGAGGGGACTAGCGGGTTCACAGATACGCAGTATTTT.

Notes on this clonotype: One end of the junction is discordant with germline, which a read error may explain. Here the CDR3 DNA reads TGTGCCAGCAGGTCGGGACTGAGCTCCTACGGGCAGTACTTC. Protein product: CASRSGLSSYGQYF. V gene TRBV7-2 combines with J gene TRBJ2-7, with D maybe TRBD2 (6 bases). Germline CDR1 reads SGHTA; CDR2 reads FQGNSA. The CDR3 runs 14 residues. Full variable domain (outside the CDR3, taken from reference TRBV7-2 and TRBJ2-7): GAGVSQSPSNKVTEKGKDVELRCDPISGHTALYWYRQSLGQGLEFLIYFQGNSAPDKSGLPSDRFSAERTGGSVSTLTIQRTQQEDSAVYLCASRSGLSSYGQYFGPGTRLTVT.

The J gene is TRBJ2-1, the V gene TRBV10-3, with 9 bases identical to TRBD1. J lost 1 base, V lost 5 bases, and 6 bases had no gene match. The length of the CDR3 is 16 residues. Germline lookup yields CDR1 ENHRY and CDR2 SYGVKD. CDR3 in DNA: TGTGCCATCAGTCCCGGGACAGGGAAGTCCTACAATGAGCAGTTCTTC. Translation: CAISPGTGKSYNEQFF.

This clonotype was observed many times. V and J are TRBV6-1 and TRBJ2-7; 11 bases are a match to TRBD2. Germline lookup yields CDR1 MNHNS and CDR2 SASEGT. The V and J ends lost 5 bases and 6 bases, in that order; junction bases with no gene match: 21. This CDR3 has 19 residues. The chain's CDR3 is CASSPSGTSGLVEVREQYF. DNA of the CDR3: TGTGCCAGCAGTCCCTCCGGGACTAGCGGTCTCGTGGAGGTTCGCGAGCAGTACTTC.

Ten or more counts support this clonotype. The V and J genes are TRBV28 and TRBJ2-3; 11 bases are shared with TRBD2. CDR3 length equals 15 residues. Germline V gene sequence: CDR1 MDHEN, CDR2 SYDVKM. V lost 6 bases, J lost 4 bases, and 6 bases stayed unmatched. The CDR3 DNA is TGTGCCAGCAGGGATAGCGGGGGGGCAGCAGATACGCAGTATTTT. It encodes CASRDSGGAADTQYF.

The CDR3, as DNA: TGTGCCATCAGTGAGTCGACGGGGCCGCGGGAGCAGTACTTC. Protein sequence: CAISESTGPREQYF. This chain connects TRBV10-3 to TRBJ2-7; D assignment may be TRBD1 or TRBD2 (5 bases each). Germline V gene data show CDR1 as ENHRY and CDR2 as SYGVKD. V lost 0 bases and J lost 7, with 13 bases in between. The CDR3 spans 14 residues.

The genes are TRBV12-3 or TRBV12-4 and TRBJ2-7; D not resolved. The CDR3 is 11 amino acids. The V end lost 11 bases, the J end lost 2 bases, and 10 bases lay between the germline ends. CDR3 DNA sequence: TGTGCCTGTAGTTACACCTACGAGCAGTACTTC. Translation gives CACSYTYEQYF.